This T cell receptor beta chain was obtained from a study of CD8 T cell repertoires and HIV-1 epitope variants. As for the study in general: T cells were stimulated with Twenty-five Gag and Nef peptides separately. Epitopes were three Gag families plus Nef HW9 and YT9. Whole-study results and caveats: Of roughly nine antigen-specific beta clonotypes, six appeared to cross-react with escape variants.

Data came from immunoSEQ multiplex PCR; TCRdb stores just in-frame clones and leaves some out. In the table there are 90,000 or so clones, roughly 77% of which are singletons. CDR1 and CDR2 (germline): MDHEN, SYDVKM. With 4 bases removed from V and 1 base from J, the gap between germline ends came to 11 bases. CDR3 length: 14 amino acids. Comment on this clone: No antigen is known for it.

The specimen was uncultured baseline CD8+ T cells from peripheral blood mononuclear cells (PBMCs). The receptor's source is a male donor with HIV. V usage is TRBV28 and J usage is TRBJ2-7; a weak D match, TRBD1 (5 bases). As DNA, the CDR3 is TGTGCCAGCAGTTCCAGGGTCAGGTCCTACGAGCAGTACTTC. Amino acids: CASSSRVRSYEQYF.